This entry describes one T cell receptor (beta chain). Its specificity is not known. Assay used: immunoSEQ multiplex PCR; TCRdb lists only in-frame clones, some missing. The sample has about 93,000 clones; around 78% are singletons. The CDR3 spans 13 residues. Germline CDR1 is MDHEN and CDR2 is SYDVKM. Trimming removed 5 bases from V and 2 bases from J, with 9 bases in between. This sample was taken from a study of PD-1 blockade in classical Hodgkin lymphoma. Study at large: Administration of nivolumab to patients was at 3 mg/kg intravenously every 2 weeks.

The time point denotes: cycle 4 day 1 (C4D1), after about 6 weeks of nivolumab. All the patients suffered relapse after autologous stem cell transplantation, and brentuximab vedotin exposure differed. Study-wide points: Newly diagnosed patients were reported to exhibit reduced baseline TCR diversity relative to healthy donors. The CD4+ diversity rise by C4D1 was clearest in complete responders.

This receptor was obtained from a human donor with classical Hodgkin lymphoma. The chain recombines TRBV28 with TRBJ1-2; weak D call: TRBD1 (6 bases). The sequences come from peripheral blood mononuclear cells (PBMCs), collected before the fourth cycle of nivolumab. CDR3 DNA: TGTGCCAGCAGTCTAGGACAGAACTATGGCTACACCTTC. This gives the protein CASSLGQNYGYTF.